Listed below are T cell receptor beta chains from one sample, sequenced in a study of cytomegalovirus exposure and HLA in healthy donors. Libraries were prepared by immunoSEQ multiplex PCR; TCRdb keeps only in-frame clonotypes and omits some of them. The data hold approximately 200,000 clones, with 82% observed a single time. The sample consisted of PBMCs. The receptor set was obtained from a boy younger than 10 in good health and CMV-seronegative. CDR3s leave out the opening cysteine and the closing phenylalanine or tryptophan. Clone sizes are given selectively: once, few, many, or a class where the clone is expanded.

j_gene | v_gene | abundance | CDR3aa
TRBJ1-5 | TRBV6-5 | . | ASRPLDRANQPQH
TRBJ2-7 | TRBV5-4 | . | ASSLDRGPAYEQY
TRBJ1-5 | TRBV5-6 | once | ASSSLLVQAEPQH
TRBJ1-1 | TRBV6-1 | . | ASSDPATGGSEAF
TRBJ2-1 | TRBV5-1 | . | ASSLARGAGPEQF
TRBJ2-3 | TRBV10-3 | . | AIAPRSGGPTDTQY
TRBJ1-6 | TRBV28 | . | ASSFSQTGYNSPLH
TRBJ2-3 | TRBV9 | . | ASSTSLGSDTQY
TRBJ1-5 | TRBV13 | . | ASSLPGRGNQPQH
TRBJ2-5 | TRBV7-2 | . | ASSLHLAASPQETQY
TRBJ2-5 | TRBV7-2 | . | ASSLASSGTSGGQETQY
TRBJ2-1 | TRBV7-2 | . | ASSLQAFSYNEQF
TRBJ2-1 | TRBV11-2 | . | ASSWVRGSYNEQF
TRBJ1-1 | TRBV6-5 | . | ASSYATGTEAF
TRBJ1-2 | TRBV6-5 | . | ASSYSSTGSGYT
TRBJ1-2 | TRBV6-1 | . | ASSPNGLYGYT
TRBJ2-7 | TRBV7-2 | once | ASSVQGAPYEQY
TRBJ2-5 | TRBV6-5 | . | ASSYWGLLETQY
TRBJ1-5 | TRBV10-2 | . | ASSEQNWPQH
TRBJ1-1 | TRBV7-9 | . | ASSYNKNTEAF
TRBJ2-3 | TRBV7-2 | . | ASSFLGGGLGTQY
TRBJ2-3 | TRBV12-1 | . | ASSFETSGGPSTDTQY
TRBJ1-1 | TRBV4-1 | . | ASSHFGGTEAF
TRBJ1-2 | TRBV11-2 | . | ASSWTGGVYGYT
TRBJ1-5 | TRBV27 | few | ASSLQGNQPQH
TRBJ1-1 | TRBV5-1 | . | ASSWGGAYTEAF
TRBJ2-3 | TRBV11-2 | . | ASSLDTGGKDTQY
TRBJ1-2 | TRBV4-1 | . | ASSLGDSLLNYGYT
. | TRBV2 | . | ASNPGGSYEQY
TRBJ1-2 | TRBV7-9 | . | ASSLVADYGYT
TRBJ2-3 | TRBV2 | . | ASSEARVAGGRTDTQY
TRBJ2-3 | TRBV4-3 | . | ASSQDNVADTQY
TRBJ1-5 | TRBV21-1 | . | ASRGQGSNQPQH
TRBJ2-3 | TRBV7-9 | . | ASSSTGSTDTQY
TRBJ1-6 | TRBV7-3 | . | ASSPTTGGKNSPLH
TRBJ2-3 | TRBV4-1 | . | ASSLGRQGRMDTQY
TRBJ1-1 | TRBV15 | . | ATSRDTGRTTEAF
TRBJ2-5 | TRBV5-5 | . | ASSRDSYQETQY
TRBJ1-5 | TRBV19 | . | ASTRDRFYNQPQH
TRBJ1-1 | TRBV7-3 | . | ASSLRGVGAEAF
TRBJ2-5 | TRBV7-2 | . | ASSFDLSVPIQETQY
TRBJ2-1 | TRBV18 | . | ASSPREGINEQF
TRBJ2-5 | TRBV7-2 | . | ASSSYSFQETQY
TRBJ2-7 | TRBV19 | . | ASSTQRDSAYEQY
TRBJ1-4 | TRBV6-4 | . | ASSGGDLGTNEKLF
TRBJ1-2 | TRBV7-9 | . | ASIGRGDSRGYT